Here is one TCR beta chain with its context. This clonotype was picked up many times. Which antigen it targets is not known. Base-call qualities are not available, and no considerably larger clone is one nucleotide away. Sample treatment or condition, as interpreted from the label and publication: allogeneic hematopoietic cell transplantation with graft depleted of TCRalphabeta T cells and CD19 B cells. The transplant recipients were children given TCRalphabeta/CD19-depleted allogeneic hematopoietic cell grafts. This record belongs to a study of T-cell reconstitution after alpha-beta-depleted transplantation in children (dated by TCRdb to 2016 to 2017). A note on the overall study: Using TCR repertoire profiling, the study followed T-cell immune reconstitution in a quantitative way in children after TCRalphabeta/CD19-depleted allogeneic hematopoietic cell transplantation.

General study outcomes and caveats: The apparently early alphabetaT-cell count recovery about two months after transplant was reportedly dependent on only several hundred rapidly expanded clones derived from non-depleted graft cells. Hyperexpanded clone frequencies declined over subsequent months; after one year, T-cell counts and TCRbeta diversity were mostly attributed to newly produced T cells. In some patients, the high TCRbeta diversity seen at day 60 was put down to recipient T cells and intrathymic progenitors that had survived conditioning.

The CDR3 contains 14 residues, cysteine and phenylalanine counted. The kept DNA is CDR3 alone, 42 bases in frame from the first base. Taken from the germline V gene, the CDR1 and CDR2 loops are SGHRS and YFSETQ. V loses 2 bases at its end and J loses 6 bases; junction bases beyond the gene matches: 1. Library preparation employed PCR. The data were produced on an Illumina HiSeq 2500. To normalize quantification of the TCRbeta repertoire, the TCR libraries were built with molecular barcoding that relied on unique molecular identifiers. TCRdb ran its own pipeline on the public reads, namely fastp trimming at Q25 and MiXCR clone calling, and kept in-frame beta chains. Rows with a matching CDR3 protein are joined into one entry that keeps the most common DNA and genes. The sample has about 150,000 distinct CDR3 sequences on record, 8.8% of them singletons. Around 18% of the sample goes to the ten largest clones.

This specimen was PBMCs, mostly from graft donor cells, taken 180 days after TCRalphabeta/CD19-depleted stem cell transplant. The receptor's source is a female patient under 10 years old who had a stem cell transplant for congenital amegakaryocytic thrombocytopenia, so the T cells may come from the graft donor. Here the chain combines TRBV5-1 and TRBJ2-7; 14 bases in the junction line up with TRBD2. The DNA sequence is given as TGCGCCAGCAGCTTCGGACTAGCGGGAGGCGAGCAGTACTTC. The encoded protein is CASSFGLAGGEQYF.